The rows below give T cell receptor beta chains drawn from one sample of a study of T cells expressing NK-cell markers. TCRdb re-called the 5' RACE reads and shows each CDR3 protein once, DNA omitted. Its listing shows 550,000 or so distinct CDR3 sequences. Sequencing was carried out using blood T cells: a sorted CD56 or NKG2C T cell subset, CD4+ or CD8+ T cells, or bulk PBMC T cells (not recorded which). Receptors were obtained from a man aged 18 to 30 in good health. The CDR3 runs from the conserved cysteine through the conserved F or W.

j_call v_call cdr3_aa
TRBJ2-1 TRBV18 CASSPPRGLSNEQFF
TRBJ2-3 TRBV7-9 CASAGVRSGSLADTQYF
TRBJ1-2 TRBV5-5 CASSLFYSGYTF
TRBJ1-2 TRBV2 CASRVGTVQGYTF
TRBJ2-3 TRBV7-9 CASSLPRTSETDTQYF
TRBJ2-1 TRBV2 CASSELQESYNEQFF
TRBJ2-3 TRBV27 CASSPRTSRQGDTQYF
TRBJ2-2 TRBV20-1 CSARDAQGDRPATGELFF
TRBJ2-1 TRBV5-1 CASSSVAGGPHNEQFF
TRBJ2-5 TRBV5-1 CASSGLAGDQSSGTQYF
TRBJ2-5 TRBV4-2 CASSQELADRETQYF
TRBJ2-7 TRBV29-1 CSVNWAGTYEQYF
TRBJ2-3 TRBV18 CASSQTGSGDTQYF
TRBJ2-5 TRBV29-1 CSGRRLGETQYF
TRBJ2-5 TRBV29-1 CSGQGARETQYF
TRBJ2-1 TRBV7-2 CASSIEREGYNEQFF
TRBJ2-1 TRBV5-1 CASSTPGSWGGNEQFF
TRBJ2-1 TRBV13 CASSLEILRGNEQFF
TRBJ2-6 TRBV29-1 CSVEEWRGQWYSGANVLTF
TRBJ2-3 TRBV7-6 CASSLISLLAGSTDTQYF
TRBJ2-7 TRBV6-2/TRBV6-3 CASRRDLFDNEQYF
TRBJ2-7 TRBV2 CASSEGPNSYEQYF
TRBJ2-3 TRBV5-1 CASGNRALSATDTQYF
TRBJ2-2 TRBV11-2 CASSPAGTGELFF
TRBJ1-5 TRBV18 CASSQPGQRSGNQPQHF
TRBJ2-1 TRBV6-1 CASSGKDRRPLSSYNEQFF
TRBJ2-3 TRBV7-8 CASSSSAGGGDTQYF
TRBJ2-7 TRBV25-1 CATYSAYEQYF
TRBJ2-5 TRBV5-6 CASTQTERDPGRWPQYF
TRBJ2-3 TRBV29-1 CSVVETADTQYF
TRBJ2-2 TRBV9 CASSGQGGTGELFF
TRBJ1-1 TRBV5-1 CASMTGWANTEAFF
TRBJ1-4 TRBV9 CASLSGGQGHEKLFF
TRBJ2-5 TRBV5-1 CASSLGLLAGERETQYF
TRBJ2-1 TRBV29-1 CSVSTSGYYNEQFF
TRBJ2-3 TRBV5-1 CASGRDPTDTQYF
TRBJ2-3 TRBV6-1 CASTLAHNTDTQYF
TRBJ1-5 TRBV10-3 CAISEGNQPQHF
TRBJ1-1 TRBV12-3/TRBV12-4 CASSFGGPSYTEAFF
TRBJ2-1 TRBV12-3/TRBV12-4 CASSFESTNQFF
TRBJ2-2 TRBV29-1 CSVEAFPGTGELFF
TRBJ2-1 TRBV5-8 CASSLFWGANEQFF
TRBJ2-1 TRBV7-2 CASSLVFSGQAYNEQFF